The subject of this entry is one TCR beta chain. CDR1 is SNHLY, CDR2 FYNNEI, per germline. V dropped 3 bases and J dropped 5 bases, with 7 bases sitting between them. The CDR3 covers 13 residues. These data come from a study of CD8 T cells in ankylosing spondylitis. TCRdb independently ran MiXCR on the 5' RACE reads; one entry per CDR3 protein. The sample records under 250,000 distinct CDR3 sequences, around 32% being singletons. This TCR derives from a male donor with ankylosing spondylitis or in good health (not recorded which). The chain joins TRBV2 to TRBJ2-2; TRBD2 is a possible D gene (6 bases). The sequenced sample consisted of blood, either unsorted or a sorted T cell fraction (not recorded which). In DNA form, the CDR3 reads TGTGCCAGCAGTGACGGGGGAACCGGGGAGCTGTTTTTT. Its protein product is CASSDGGTGELFF.